The rows below give T cell receptor beta chains drawn from one sample of a study of patients and donors after allogeneic stem cell transplantation. One entry per CDR3 protein, called by TCRdb with MiXCR from the RT-PCR reads. This sample has around 240,000 distinct CDR3 sequences; 14% occur once, and the top ten carry around a tenth. The sequencing input was blood, either unsorted or a sorted T cell fraction (not recorded which). Receptors were obtained from a human donor who was either an allogeneic HSCT recipient or a stem cell or donor lymphocyte infusion donor (not recorded which). It is not recorded whose cells these are; they may come from a transplant donor. CDR3s include the opening cysteine and the closing phenylalanine or tryptophan. D genes are given only for firm matches. Clone sizes are given selectively: once, few, many, or a class where the clone is expanded.

J	D	V	size	CDR3	DNA
TRBJ1-1	TRBD1	TRBV5-1	.	CASTTTGGNAEAFF	TGCGCCAGCACCACGACAGGGGGTAACGCTGAAGCTTTCTTT
TRBJ2-6	.	TRBV30	.	CAWTLSGANVLTF	TGTGCCTGGACCCTCTCTGGGGCCAACGTCCTGACTTTC
TRBJ1-1	TRBD1	TRBV19	many	CASSIKSRTGRNTEAFF	TGTGCCAGTAGTATCAAATCCAGGACAGGGAGGAACACTGAAGCTTTCTTT
TRBJ2-6	.	TRBV2	many	CASRGNPSGANVLTF	TGTGCCAGCAGGGGGAACCCCTCTGGGGCCAACGTCCTGACTTTC
TRBJ2-2	.	TRBV9	.	CASSVPIDTGELFF	TGTGCCAGCAGCGTCCCCATAGACACCGGGGAGCTGTTTTTT
TRBJ1-2	TRBD1	TRBV4-1	many	CASSQADRDGYTF	TGCGCCAGCAGCCAAGCCGACAGGGATGGCTACACCTTC
TRBJ2-2	.	TRBV5-1	.	CASSLWSTGTGELFF	TGCGCCAGCAGCTTGTGGTCCACGGGCACCGGGGAGCTGTTTTTT
TRBJ1-2	.	TRBV21-1	.	CASSNRDSHYGYTF	TGTGCCAGCAGCAACCGGGACAGCCACTATGGCTACACCTTC
TRBJ1-3	.	TRBV5-6	.	CASSLDPGVSGNTIYF	TGTGCCAGCAGCTTGGACCCAGGGGTCTCCGGAAACACCATATATTTT
TRBJ2-3	.	TRBV29-1	.	CSVEFLDSTDTQYF	TGCAGCGTTGAATTCCTGGATAGCACAGATACGCAGTATTTT